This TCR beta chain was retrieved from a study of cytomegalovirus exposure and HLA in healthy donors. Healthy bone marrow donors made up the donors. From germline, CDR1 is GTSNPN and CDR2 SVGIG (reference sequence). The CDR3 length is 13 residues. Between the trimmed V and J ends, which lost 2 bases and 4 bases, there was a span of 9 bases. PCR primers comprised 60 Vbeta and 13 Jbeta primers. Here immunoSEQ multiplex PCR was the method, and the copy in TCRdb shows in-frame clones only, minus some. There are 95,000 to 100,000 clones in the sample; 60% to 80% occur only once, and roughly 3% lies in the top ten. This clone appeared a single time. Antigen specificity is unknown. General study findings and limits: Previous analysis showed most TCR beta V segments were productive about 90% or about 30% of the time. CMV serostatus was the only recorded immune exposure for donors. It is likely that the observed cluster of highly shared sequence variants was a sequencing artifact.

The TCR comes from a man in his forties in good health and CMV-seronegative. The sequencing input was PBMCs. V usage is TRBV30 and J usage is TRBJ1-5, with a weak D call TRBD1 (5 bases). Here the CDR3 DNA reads TGTGCCTGGAGTCCGGGGGGAAATCAGCCCCAGCATTTT. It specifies CAWSPGGNQPQHF.